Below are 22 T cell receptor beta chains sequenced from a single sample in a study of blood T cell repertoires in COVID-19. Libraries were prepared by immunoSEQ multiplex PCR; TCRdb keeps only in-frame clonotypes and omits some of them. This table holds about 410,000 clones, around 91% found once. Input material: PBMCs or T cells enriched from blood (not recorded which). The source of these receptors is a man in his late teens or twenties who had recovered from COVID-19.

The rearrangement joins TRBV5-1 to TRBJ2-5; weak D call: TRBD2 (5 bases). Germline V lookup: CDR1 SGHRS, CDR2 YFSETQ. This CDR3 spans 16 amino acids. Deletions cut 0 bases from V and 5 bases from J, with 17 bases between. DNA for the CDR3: TGCGCCAGCAGCTTGGCCGAGGGAGCGCCCCCGGAGACCCAGTACTTC. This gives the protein CASSLAEGAPPETQYF. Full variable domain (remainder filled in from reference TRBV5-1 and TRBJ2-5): KAGVTQTPRYLIKTRGQQVTLSCSPISGHRSVSWYQQTPGQGLQFLFEYFSETQRNKGNFPGRFSGRQFSNSRSEMNVSTLELGDSALYLCASSLAEGAPPETQYFGPGTRLLVL.

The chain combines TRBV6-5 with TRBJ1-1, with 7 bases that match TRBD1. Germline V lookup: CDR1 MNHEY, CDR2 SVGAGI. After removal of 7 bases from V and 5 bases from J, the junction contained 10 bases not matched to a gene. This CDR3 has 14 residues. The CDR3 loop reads CASTAEQGGTEAFF. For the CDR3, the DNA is TGTGCCAGCACCGCAGAGCAGGGGGGAACTGAAGCTTTCTTT.

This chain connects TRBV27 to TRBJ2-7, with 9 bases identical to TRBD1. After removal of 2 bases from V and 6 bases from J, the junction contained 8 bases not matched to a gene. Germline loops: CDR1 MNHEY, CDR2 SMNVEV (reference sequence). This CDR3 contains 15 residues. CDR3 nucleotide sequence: TGTGCCAGCAGTTTAACCCGGGACAGGGTAATCGAGCAGTACTTC. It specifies CASSLTRDRVIEQYF.

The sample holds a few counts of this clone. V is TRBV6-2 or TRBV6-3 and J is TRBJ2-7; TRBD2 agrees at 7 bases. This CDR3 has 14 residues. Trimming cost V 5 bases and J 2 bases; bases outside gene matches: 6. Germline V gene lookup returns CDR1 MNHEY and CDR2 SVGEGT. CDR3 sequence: CASSRDYLPYEQYF. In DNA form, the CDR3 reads TGTGCCAGCAGTAGGGACTACCTTCCCTACGAGCAGTACTTC.

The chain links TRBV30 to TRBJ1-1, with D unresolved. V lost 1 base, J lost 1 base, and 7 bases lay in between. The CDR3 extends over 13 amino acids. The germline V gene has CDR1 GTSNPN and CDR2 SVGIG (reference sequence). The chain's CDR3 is CAWSGYPNTEAFF. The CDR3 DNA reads TGTGCCTGGAGTGGCTACCCGAACACTGAAGCTTTCTTT.

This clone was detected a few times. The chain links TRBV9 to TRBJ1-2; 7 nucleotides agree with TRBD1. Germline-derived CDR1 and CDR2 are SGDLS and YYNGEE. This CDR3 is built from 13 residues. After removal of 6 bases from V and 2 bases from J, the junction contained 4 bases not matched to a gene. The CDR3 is CASTLTGNYGYTF. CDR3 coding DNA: TGTGCCAGCACCCTGACAGGGAACTATGGCTACACCTTC.

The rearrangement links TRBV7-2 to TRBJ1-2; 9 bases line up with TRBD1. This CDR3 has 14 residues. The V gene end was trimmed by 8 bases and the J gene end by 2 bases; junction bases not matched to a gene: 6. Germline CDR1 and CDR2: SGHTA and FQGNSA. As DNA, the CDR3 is TGTGCCAGCGGAGGGACAGGGCGAAACTATGGCTACACCTTC. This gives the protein CASGGTGRNYGYTF.

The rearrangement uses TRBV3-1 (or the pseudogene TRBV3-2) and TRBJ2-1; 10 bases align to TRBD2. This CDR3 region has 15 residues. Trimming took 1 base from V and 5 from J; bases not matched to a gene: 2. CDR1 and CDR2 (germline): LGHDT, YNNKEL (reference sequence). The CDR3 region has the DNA TGTGCCAGCAGCCAAGGGACTAGCGGAAACAATGAGCAGTTCTTC. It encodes CASSQGTSGNNEQFF.

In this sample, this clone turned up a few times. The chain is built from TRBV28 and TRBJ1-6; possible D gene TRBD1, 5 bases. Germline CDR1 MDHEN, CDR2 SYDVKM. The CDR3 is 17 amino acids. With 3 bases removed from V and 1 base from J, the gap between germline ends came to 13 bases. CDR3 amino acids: CASSFSGYVSYNSPLHF. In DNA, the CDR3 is TGTGCCAGCAGTTTTTCAGGGTACGTTTCCTATAATTCACCCCTCCACTTT.

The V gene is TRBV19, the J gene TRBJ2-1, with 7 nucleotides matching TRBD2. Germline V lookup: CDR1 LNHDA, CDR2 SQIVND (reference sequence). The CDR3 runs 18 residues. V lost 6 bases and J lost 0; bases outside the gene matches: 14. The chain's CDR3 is CASSPSWGGGSSYNEQFF. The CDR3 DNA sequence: TGTGCCAGTAGCCCCTCATGGGGGGGAGGGAGCTCCTACAATGAGCAGTTCTTC.

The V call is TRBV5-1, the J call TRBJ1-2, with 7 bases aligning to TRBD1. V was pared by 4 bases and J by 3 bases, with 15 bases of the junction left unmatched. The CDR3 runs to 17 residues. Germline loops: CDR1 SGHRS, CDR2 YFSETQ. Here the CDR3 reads CASSPGQTGKRYYGYTF. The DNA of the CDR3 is TGCGCCAGCAGCCCCGGCCAGACAGGGAAAAGGTACTATGGCTACACCTTC.

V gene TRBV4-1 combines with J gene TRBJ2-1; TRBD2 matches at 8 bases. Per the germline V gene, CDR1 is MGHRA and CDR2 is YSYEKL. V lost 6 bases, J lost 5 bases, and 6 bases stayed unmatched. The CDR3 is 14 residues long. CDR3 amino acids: CASRSGRGNNEQFF. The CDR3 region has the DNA TGCGCCAGCAGAAGCGGGAGAGGCAACAATGAGCAGTTCTTC.

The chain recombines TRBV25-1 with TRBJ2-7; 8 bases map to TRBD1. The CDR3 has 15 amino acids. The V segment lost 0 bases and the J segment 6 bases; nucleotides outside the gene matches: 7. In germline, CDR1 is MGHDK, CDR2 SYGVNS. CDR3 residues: CASSEYKGQVSEQYF. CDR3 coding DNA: TGTGCCAGCAGTGAATATAAGGGACAGGTATCCGAGCAGTACTTC.

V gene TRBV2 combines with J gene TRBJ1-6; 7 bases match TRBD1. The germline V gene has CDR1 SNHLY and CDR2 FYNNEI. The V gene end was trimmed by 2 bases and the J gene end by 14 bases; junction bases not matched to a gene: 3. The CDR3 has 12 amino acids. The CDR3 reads CASSEQGVSLHF. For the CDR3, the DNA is TGTGCCAGCAGTGAACAGGGGGTATCCCTCCACTTT.

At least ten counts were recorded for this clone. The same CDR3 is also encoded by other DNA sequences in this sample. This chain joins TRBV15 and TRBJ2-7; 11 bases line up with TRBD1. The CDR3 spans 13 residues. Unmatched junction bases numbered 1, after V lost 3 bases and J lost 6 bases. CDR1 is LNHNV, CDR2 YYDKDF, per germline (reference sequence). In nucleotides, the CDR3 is TGTGCCACCAGCAGGGACAGGGGGCGCGAGCAGTACTTC. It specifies CATSRDRGREQYF. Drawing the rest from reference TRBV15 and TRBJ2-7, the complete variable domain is DAMVIQNPRYQVTQFGKPVTLSCSQTLNHNVMYWYQQKSSQAPKLLFHYYDKDFNNEADTPDNFQSRRPNTSFCFLDIRSPGLGDTAMYLCATSRDRGREQYFGPGTRLTVT.

CDR3 in DNA: TGTGCCAGCAGCGGAGGGACAGAGGTTTTCGGGCAGTACTTC. Residues: CASSGGTEVFGQYF. The chain joins TRBV27 to TRBJ2-7; maybe TRBD1 (7 bases). The CDR3 is 14 residues long. Trimming removed 6 bases from V and 9 bases from J, with 21 bases in between. Germline CDR1 reads MNHEY; CDR2 reads SMNVEV (reference sequence).

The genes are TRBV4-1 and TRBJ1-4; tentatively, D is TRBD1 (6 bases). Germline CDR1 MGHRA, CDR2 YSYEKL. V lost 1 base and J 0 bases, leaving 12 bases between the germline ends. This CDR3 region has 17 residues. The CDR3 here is CASSQGGNRATNEKLFF. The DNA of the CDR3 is TGCGCCAGCAGCCAAGGGGGAAACAGGGCAACTAATGAAAAACTGTTTTTT.

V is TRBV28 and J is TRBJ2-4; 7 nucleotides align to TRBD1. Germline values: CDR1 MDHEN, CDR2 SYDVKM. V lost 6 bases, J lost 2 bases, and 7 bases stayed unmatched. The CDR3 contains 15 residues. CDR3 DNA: TGTGCCAGCAGCATAACAGGGGAATCCAAAAACATTCAGTACTTC. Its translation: CASSITGESKNIQYF.

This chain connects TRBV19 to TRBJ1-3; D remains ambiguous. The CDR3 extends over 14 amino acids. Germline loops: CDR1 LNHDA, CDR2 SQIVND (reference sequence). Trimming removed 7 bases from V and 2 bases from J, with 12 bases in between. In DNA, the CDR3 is TGTGCCAGTACGTCCCACGGGGCTGGAAACACCATATATTTT. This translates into CASTSHGAGNTIYF.

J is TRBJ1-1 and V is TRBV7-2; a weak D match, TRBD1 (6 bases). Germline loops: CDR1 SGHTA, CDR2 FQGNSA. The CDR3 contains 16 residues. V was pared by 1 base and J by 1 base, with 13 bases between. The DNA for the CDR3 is TGTGCCAGCAGCTTAGACCCGGACAGCCCGAACACTGAAGCTTTCTTT. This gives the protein CASSLDPDSPNTEAFF.

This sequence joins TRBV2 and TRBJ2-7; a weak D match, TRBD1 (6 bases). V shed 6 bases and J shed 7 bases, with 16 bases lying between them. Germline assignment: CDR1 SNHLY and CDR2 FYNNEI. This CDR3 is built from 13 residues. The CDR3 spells CASRGGSRGEQYF. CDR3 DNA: TGTGCCAGCAGGGGCGGTTCCAGGGGAGAGCAGTACTTC.

DNA for the CDR3: TGTGCCAGCAGTTCCCACAGCAATTCACCCCTCCACTTT. This translates into CASSSHSNSPLHF. The chain combines TRBV27 with TRBJ1-6; D ambiguous. V was cut by 4 bases and J by 7 bases, with 8 bases left in between. Germline assignment: CDR1 MNHEY and CDR2 SMNVEV (reference sequence). The CDR3 totals 13 residues.